The clone carrying this TCR beta chain has at least ten counts. TCRdb itself ran the 5' RACE reads through MiXCR, one entry per CDR3 protein. Here the sample spans around 48,000 distinct CDR3 sequences, about 5.8% being singletons. These data belong to a study of spatial heterogeneity in lung cancer. Described time point: sample taken at primary tumor resection. Without sorting, whole RNA was sequenced from tumor, nontumor lung or frozen PBMC. CDR3 size: 15 residues. The germline V gene has CDR1 MGHDK and CDR2 SYGVNS. V lost 6 bases, J lost 7 bases, and 16 bases lay in between. The J gene is TRBJ1-6, the V gene TRBV25-1, with D possibly TRBD1 on 5 matching bases. Sequences were derived from PBMCs, sampled at surgery. The receptor was derived from a male donor with early-stage non-small cell lung cancer. CDR3 region: CASRGEWGPNSPLHF. The DNA of the CDR3 is TGTGCCAGCAGGGGGGAGTGGGGCCCAAATTCACCCCTCCACTTT.